Detailed here is one TCR beta chain. Its specificity is unknown. V lost 0 bases and J 0 bases, leaving 6 bases between the germline ends. The CDR3 is made up of 15 amino acids. Germline V gene data show CDR1 as LGHNA and CDR2 as YSLEER. Listed TCR primers, together with previously described methods, were used for the bulk TCR libraries. TCRdb itself ran the PCR reads through MiXCR, one entry per CDR3 protein. The table lists around 480,000 distinct CDR3 sequences, about a fifth of them singletons. This sample was included in a study of molecular identifiers for immune sequencing clone quantification. Study conclusions and caveats: Highly expanded clone sizes could be underestimated through barcode sharing by identical TCR molecules. Detectable among approximately 1 million naive cells, according to reports, was Jurkat TCR RNA spiked in from one cell.

Source material for naive CD8 libraries was roughly 20,000 to 1,100,000 sorted cells, with 10%, 30% or 50% RNA. The chain is built from TRBV4-3 and TRBJ2-1; no definite D call. The specimen sequenced was naive CD8+ T cells from blood, with Jurkat cell RNA spiked in. Subset here: FACS-sorted CD8+CD4-CCR7+CD45RA+ naive T cells. The sequence was collected from a human donor in good health. Some libraries in this study had Jurkat cell RNA spiked in. CDR3 bases: TGCGCCAGCAGCCAAGATGGGGACTCCTACAATGAGCAGTTCTTC. Translating it yields CASSQDGDSYNEQFF.